Listed below are T cell receptor beta chains from one sample, sequenced in a study of human T cells and chemical hapten exposure. TCRdb re-called the RACE reads through MiXCR, storing one row per CDR3 protein. The data hold tens of thousands of distinct CDR3 sequences, with approximately 9.5% observed a single time. The material was whole blood, obtained in connection with sensitization to the hapten diphenylcyclopropenone (DPC). The receptors shown here come from a woman aged 25 to 39 with alopecia areata. Some clones in this sample may be carry-over from other donors' samples. Each CDR3 is given with its conserved first and last residue. The order of the fields is clone size, J gene, V gene, D gene, CDR3 protein, CDR3 DNA. The D gene is left open where the match is weak. Clone sizes are given selectively: once, few, many, or a class where the clone is expanded.

-,TRBJ2-5,TRBV6-2/TRBV6-3,-,CASSYSLRVWETQYF,TGTGCCAGCAGTTACAGCTTACGGGTGTGGGAGACCCAGTACTTC
-,TRBJ2-1,TRBV29-1,-,CSVKGYNEQFF,TGCAGCGTTAAAGGGTACAATGAGCAGTTCTTC
-,TRBJ2-2,TRBV5-8,-,CAGHTGELFF,TGTGCCGGCCACACCGGGGAGCTGTTTTTT
many,TRBJ2-7,TRBV5-1,TRBD1,CASSLQAGQGQYEQYF,TGCGCCAGCAGCTTGCAGGCGGGACAGGGGCAGTACGAGCAGTACTTC
-,TRBJ2-2,TRBV7-2,-,CASRGGVAGELFF,TGTGCCAGTCGGGGCGGGGTGGCCGGGGAGCTGTTTTTT
many,TRBJ2-5,TRBV11-1,TRBD2,CASSARTSGGPNQETQYF,TGTGCCAGCAGCGCCCGGACTAGCGGGGGCCCAAACCAAGAGACCCAGTACTTC
-,TRBJ2-1,TRBV15,-,CATSRDGGDRAQFF,TGTGCCACCAGCAGAGACGGGGGAGATCGGGCCCAGTTCTTC
many,TRBJ2-2,TRBV4-2,-,CASSQVAGALTGELFF,TGTGCCAGCAGCCAAGTGGCGGGGGCTTTGACCGGGGAGCTGTTTTTT
-,TRBJ2-2,TRBV24-1,-,CATSDFEGSRELFF,TGTGCCACCAGTGATTTCGAGGGGTCCCGGGAGCTGTTTTTT
many,TRBJ2-7,TRBV7-3,-,CASSRESYEQYF,TGTGCCAGCAGCCGGGAGTCCTACGAGCAGTACTTC
many,TRBJ2-7,TRBV5-1,TRBD1,CASRDVGTGLWEQYF,TGCGCCAGCCGTGACGTTGGGACAGGGCTTTGGGAGCAGTACTTC